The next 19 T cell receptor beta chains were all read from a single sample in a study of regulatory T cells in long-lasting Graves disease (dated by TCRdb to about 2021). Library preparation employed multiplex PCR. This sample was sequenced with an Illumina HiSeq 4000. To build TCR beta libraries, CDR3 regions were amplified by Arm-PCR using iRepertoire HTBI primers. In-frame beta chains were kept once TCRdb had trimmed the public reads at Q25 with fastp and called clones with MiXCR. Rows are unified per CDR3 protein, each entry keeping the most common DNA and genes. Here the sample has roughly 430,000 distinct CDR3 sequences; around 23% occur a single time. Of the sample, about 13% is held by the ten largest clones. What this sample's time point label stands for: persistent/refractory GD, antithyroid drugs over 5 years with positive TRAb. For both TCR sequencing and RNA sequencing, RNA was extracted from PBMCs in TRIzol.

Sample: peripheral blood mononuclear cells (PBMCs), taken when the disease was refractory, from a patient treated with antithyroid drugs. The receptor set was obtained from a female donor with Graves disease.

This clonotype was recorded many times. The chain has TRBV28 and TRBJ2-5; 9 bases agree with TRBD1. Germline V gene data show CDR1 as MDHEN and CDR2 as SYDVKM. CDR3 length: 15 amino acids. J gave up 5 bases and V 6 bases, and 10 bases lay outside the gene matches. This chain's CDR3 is CASSPRTGEWETQYF. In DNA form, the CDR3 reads TGTGCCAGCAGCCCGAGGACAGGGGAGTGGGAGACCCAGTACTTC.

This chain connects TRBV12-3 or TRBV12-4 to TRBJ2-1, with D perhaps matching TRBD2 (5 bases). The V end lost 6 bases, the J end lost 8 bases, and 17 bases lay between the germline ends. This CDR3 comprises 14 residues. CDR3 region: CASSVERKADEQFF. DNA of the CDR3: TGTGCCAGCAGCGTAGAGCGGAAGGCAGATGAGCAGTTCTTC.

CDR3 sequence: CASSPRRSSYNEQFF. The DNA of the CDR3 is TGTGCCAGCAGCCCAAGGAGAAGCTCCTACAATGAGCAGTTCTTC. V gene TRBV5-6 combines with J gene TRBJ2-1; the D is unclear. CDR3 length: 15 residues. In germline, CDR1 is SGHDT, CDR2 YYEEEE. The V end lost 4 bases, the J end lost 0 bases, and 11 bases lay between the germline ends.

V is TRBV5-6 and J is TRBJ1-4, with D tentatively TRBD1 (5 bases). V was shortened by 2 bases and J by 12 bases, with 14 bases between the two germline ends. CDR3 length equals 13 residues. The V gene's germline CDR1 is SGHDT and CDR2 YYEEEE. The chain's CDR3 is CASSFFRDLELFF. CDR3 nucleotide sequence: TGTGCCAGCAGCTTCTTCAGGGATTTAGAACTGTTTTTT.

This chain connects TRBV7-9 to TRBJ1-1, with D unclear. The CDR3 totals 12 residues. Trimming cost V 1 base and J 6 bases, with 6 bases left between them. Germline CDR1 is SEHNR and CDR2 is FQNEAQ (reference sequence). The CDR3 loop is CASSLDRPEAFF. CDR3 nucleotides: TGTGCCAGCAGCTTAGATCGCCCTGAAGCTTTCTTT.

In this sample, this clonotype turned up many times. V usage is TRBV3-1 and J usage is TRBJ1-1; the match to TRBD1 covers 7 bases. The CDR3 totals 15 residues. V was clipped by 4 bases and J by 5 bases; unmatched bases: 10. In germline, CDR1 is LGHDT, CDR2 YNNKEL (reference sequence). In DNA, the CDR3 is TGTGCCAGCAGCCGAGAGTACACAGGGGTGACTGAAGCTTTCTTT. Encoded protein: CASSREYTGVTEAFF.

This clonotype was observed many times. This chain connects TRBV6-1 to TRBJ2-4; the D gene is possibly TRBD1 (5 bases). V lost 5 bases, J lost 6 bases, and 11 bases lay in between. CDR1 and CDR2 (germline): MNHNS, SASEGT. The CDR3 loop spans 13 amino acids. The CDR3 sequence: CASSQDTRNIQYF. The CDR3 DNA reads TGTGCCAGCAGTCAGGACACCCGAAACATTCAGTACTTC.

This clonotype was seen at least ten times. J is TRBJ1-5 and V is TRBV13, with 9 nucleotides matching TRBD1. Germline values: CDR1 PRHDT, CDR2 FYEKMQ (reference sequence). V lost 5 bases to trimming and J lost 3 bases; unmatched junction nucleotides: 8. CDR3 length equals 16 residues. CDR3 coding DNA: TGTGCCAGCAGCACGCCCGGGACAGGGATCAATCAGCCCCAGCATTTT. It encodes CASSTPGTGINQPQHF.

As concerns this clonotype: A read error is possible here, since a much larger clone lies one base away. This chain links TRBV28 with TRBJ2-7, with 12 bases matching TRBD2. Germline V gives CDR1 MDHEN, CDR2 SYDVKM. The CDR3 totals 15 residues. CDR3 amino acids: CSSSYTTSGSFEQYF. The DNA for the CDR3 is TGTTCCAGCAGCTATACGACTAGCGGGAGTTTCGAGCAGTACTTC.

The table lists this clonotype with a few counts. The chain's CDR3 is CASSDPGTYEQYF. The DNA for the CDR3 is TGCGCCAGCAGTGACCCCGGGACCTACGAGCAGTACTTC. This rearrangement joins TRBV10-1 to TRBJ2-7; tentative D call: TRBD2 (5 bases). Germline values: CDR1 WNHNN, CDR2 SYGVQD (reference sequence). CDR3 length equals 13 residues. The ends were cut back, 3 bases at V and 2 bases at J, with 8 bases in the middle.

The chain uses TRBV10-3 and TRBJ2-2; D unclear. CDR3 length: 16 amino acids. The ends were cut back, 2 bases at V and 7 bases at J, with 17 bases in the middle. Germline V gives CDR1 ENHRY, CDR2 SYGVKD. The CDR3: CAISEKGLWINGELFF. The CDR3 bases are TGTGCCATCAGTGAGAAAGGGCTGTGGATCAACGGGGAGCTGTTTTTT.

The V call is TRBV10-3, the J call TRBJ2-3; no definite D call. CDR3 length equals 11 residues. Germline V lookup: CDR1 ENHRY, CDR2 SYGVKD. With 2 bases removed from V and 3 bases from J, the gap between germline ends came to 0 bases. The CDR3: CAISETDTQYF. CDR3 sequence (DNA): TGTGCCATCAGTGAGACAGATACGCAGTATTTT.

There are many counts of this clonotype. This chain's CDR3 is CASSKLAEQYF. DNA for the CDR3: TGTGCCAGCAGTAAGTTAGCCGAGCAGTACTTC. The gene calls are TRBV28 and TRBJ2-7; D remains ambiguous. V was clipped by 5 bases and J by 6 bases, with 8 bases between them. The CDR3 length is 11 residues. Germline CDR1 and CDR2: MDHEN and SYDVKM.

Written as DNA, the CDR3 is TGTGCCAGCAGTGAGTCGGGGGGCACCGGGGAGCTGTTTTTT. Translation gives CASSESGGTGELFF. V is TRBV25-1 and J is TRBJ2-2, with 7 nucleotides matching TRBD2. Trimming took 3 bases from V and 4 from J; bases not matched to a gene: 2. Germline lookup yields CDR1 MGHDK and CDR2 SYGVNS. The CDR3 spans 14 residues.

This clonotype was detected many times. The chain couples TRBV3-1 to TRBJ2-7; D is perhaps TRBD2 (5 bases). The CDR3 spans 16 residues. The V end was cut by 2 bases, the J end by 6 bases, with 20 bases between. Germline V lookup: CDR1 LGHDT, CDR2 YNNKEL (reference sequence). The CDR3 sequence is CASSQPEEQASSEQYF. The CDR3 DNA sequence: TGTGCCAGCAGCCAACCAGAAGAGCAGGCTAGCAGCGAGCAGTACTTC.

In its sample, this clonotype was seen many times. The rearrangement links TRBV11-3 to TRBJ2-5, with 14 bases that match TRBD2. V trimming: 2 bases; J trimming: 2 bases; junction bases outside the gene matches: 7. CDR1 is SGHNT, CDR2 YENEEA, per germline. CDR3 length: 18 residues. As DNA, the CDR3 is TGTGCCAGCAGCTTAAATAGGACTAGCGGGAGGCGTCAAGAGACCCAGTACTTC. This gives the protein CASSLNRTSGRRQETQYF.

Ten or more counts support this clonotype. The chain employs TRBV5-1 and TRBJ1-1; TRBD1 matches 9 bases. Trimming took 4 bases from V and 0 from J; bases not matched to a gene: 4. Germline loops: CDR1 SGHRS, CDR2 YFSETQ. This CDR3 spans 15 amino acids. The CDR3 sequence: CASSEGTGMNTEAFF. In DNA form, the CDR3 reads TGCGCCAGCAGCGAGGGGACAGGGATGAACACTGAAGCTTTCTTT.

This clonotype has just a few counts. The CDR3 reads CASSQGKTGGFETQYF. CDR3 bases: TGTGCCAGCAGCCAAGGAAAGACAGGGGGCTTCGAGACCCAGTACTTC. The V and J genes are TRBV3-1 and TRBJ2-5; 10 nucleotides align to TRBD1. The V segment lost 1 base and the J segment 5 bases; nucleotides outside the gene matches: 7. The CDR3 is 16 residues long. CDR1 LGHDT and CDR2 YNNKEL come from the germline V gene (reference sequence).

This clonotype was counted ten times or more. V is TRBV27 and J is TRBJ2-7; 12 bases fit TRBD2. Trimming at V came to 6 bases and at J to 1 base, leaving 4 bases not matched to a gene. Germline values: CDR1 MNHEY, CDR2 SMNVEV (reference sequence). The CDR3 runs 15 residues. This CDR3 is CASSPLAGGSYEQYF. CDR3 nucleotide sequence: TGTGCCAGCAGCCCACTAGCGGGAGGATCCTACGAGCAGTACTTC.